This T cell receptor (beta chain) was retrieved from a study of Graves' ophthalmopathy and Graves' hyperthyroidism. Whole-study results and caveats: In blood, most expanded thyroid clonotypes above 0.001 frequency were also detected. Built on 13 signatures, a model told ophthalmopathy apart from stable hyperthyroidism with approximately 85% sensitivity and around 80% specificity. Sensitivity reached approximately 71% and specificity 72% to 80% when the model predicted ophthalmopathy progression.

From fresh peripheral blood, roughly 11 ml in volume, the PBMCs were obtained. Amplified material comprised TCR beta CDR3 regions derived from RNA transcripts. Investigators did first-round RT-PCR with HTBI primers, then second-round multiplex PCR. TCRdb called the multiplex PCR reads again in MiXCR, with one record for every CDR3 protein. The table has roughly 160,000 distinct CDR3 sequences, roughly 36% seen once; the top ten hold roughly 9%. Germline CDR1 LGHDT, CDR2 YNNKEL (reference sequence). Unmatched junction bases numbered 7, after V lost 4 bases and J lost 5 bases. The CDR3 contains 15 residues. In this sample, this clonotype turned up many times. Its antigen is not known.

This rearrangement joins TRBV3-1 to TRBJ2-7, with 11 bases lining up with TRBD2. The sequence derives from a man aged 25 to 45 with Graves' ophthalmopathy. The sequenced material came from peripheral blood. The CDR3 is CASSPPSGRSHEQYF. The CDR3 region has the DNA TGTGCCAGCAGCCCCCCTAGCGGGAGGTCCCACGAGCAGTACTTC.